The source of this T cell receptor beta chain is a study of shared clonotypes between healthy human individuals. Whole-study results and caveats: Generally, naive subsets (rather than memory subsets) showed larger estimated richness. Sequencing depth was expected to affect clonotype sharing among donors. Sampling was confined to blood; repertoires within tissues likely differ.

Terminally differentiated effector memory CD45RA+ cells were excluded by CCR7 positive selection of CD45RO-negative cells. CDR1 is MGHRA and CDR2 is YSYEKL in the germline V gene. This CDR3 region has 15 residues. V shed 1 base, J shed 8 bases, and the junction held 7 bases outside the gene matches. Splitting of each subset's genomic DNA was done evenly across several immunoSEQ plates. TCRdb's copy holds only in-frame clones and misses some; the assay was immunoSEQ multiplex PCR. The table includes about 2 million clones, roughly 95% detected once. Notes on this clone: The antigen is unknown.

This clonotype originated in a man aged 18 to 29 in good health. The sample was naive CD8+ T cells sorted from blood. The gene calls are TRBV4-1 and TRBJ1-4; 7 bases are a match to TRBD1. Written as DNA, the CDR3 is TGCGCCAGCAGCCAAGTCAGAGGAGGGGGCGAAAAACTGTTTTTT. It specifies CASSQVRGGGEKLFF.